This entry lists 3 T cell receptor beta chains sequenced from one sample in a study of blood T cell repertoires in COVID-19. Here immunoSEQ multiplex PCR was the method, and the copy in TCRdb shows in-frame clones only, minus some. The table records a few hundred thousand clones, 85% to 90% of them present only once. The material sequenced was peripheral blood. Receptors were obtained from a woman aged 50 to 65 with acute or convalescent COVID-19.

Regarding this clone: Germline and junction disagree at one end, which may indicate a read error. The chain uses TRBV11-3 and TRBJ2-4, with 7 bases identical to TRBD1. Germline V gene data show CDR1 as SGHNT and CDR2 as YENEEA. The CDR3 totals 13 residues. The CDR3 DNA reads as TGTGCCAGCAGCCCAGGGGGAACAGGATCCATGGTCTTC. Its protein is CASSPGGTGSMVF.

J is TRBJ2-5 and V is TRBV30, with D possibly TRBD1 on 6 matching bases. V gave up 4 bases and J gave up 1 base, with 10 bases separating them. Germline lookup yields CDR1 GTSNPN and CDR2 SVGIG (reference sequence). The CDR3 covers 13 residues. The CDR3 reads CAWTSGAQETQYF. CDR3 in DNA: TGTGCCTGGACCTCAGGGGCCCAAGAGACCCAGTACTTC.

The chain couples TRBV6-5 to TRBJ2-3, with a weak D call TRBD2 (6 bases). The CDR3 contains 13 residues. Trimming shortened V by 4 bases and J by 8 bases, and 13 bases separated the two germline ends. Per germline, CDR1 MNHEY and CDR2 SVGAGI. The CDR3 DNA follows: TGTGCCAGCAGTTCAGCGGACTACTCTACGCAGTATTTT. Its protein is CASSSADYSTQYF.